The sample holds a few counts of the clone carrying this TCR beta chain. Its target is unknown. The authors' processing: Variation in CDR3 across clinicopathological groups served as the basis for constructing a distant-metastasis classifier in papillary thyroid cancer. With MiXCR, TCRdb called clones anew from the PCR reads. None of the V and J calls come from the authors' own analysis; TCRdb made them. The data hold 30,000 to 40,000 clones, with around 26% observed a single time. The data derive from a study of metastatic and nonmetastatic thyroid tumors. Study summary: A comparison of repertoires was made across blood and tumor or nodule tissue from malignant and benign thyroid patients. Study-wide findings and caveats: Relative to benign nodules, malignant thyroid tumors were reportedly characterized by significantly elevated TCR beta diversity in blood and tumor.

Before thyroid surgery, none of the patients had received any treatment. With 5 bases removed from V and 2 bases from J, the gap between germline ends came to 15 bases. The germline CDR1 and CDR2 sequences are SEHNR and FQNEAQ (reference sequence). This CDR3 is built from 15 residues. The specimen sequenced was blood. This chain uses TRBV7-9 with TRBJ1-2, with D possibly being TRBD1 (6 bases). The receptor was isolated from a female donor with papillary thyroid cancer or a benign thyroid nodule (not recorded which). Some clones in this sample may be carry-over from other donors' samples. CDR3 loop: CASSQGGEPNYGYTF. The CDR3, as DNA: TGTGCCAGCAGCCAAGGGGGAGAACCCAACTATGGCTACACCTTC.